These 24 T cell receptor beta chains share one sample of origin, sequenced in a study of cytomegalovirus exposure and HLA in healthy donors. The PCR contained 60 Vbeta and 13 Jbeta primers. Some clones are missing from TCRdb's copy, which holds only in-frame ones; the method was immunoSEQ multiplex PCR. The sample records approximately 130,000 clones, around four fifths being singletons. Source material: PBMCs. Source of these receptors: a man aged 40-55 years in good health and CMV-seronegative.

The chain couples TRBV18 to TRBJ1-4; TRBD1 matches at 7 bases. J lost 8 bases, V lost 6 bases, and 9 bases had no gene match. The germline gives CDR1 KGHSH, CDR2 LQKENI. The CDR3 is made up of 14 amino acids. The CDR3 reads CASSFTGVAEKLFF. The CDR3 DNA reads TGTGCCAGCTCTTTCACAGGGGTAGCGGAAAAACTGTTTTTT.

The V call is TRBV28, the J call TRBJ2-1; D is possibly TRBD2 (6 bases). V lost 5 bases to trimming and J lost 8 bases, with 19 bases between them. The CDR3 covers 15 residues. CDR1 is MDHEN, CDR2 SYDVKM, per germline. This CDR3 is CASSQPDTGVDEQFF. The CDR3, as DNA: TGTGCCAGCAGTCAACCCGATACGGGGGTTGATGAGCAGTTCTTC.

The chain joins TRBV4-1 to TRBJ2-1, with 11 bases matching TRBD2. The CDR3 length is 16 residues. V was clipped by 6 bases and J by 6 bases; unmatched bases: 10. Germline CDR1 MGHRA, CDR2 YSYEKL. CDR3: CASSSEALAGGNEQFF. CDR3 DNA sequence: TGCGCCAGCAGTTCCGAGGCGCTAGCGGGGGGCAATGAGCAGTTCTTC.

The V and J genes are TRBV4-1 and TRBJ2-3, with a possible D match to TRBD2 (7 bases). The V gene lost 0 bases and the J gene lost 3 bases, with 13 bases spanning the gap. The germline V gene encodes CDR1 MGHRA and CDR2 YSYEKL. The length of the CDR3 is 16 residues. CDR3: CASSQEGRGGTDTQYF. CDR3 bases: TGCGCCAGCAGCCAAGAGGGGAGGGGGGGGACAGATACGCAGTATTTT.

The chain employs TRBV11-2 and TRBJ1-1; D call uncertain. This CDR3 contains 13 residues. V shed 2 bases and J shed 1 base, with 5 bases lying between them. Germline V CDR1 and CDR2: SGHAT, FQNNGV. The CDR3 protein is CASSLWQNTEAFF. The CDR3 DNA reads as TGTGCCAGCAGCTTATGGCAGAACACTGAAGCTTTCTTT. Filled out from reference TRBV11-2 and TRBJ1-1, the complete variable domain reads EAGVAQSPRYKIIEKRQSVAFWCNPISGHATLYWYQQILGQGPKLLIQFQNNGVVDDSQLPKDRFSAERLKGVDSTLKIQPAKLEDSAVYLCASSLWQNTEAFFGQGTRLTVV.

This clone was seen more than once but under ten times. For the CDR3, the DNA is TGTGCCAGCAGCTTAAATGTTGGGAGGGCCGTTATCGGGGAGCTGTTTTTT. Its protein is CASSLNVGRAVIGELFF. The chain links TRBV7-2 to TRBJ2-2, with 7 positions matching TRBD2. From germline, CDR1 is SGHTA and CDR2 FQGNSA. The length of the CDR3 is 17 residues. The V and J ends lost 2 bases and 7 bases, in that order; junction bases with no gene match: 13.

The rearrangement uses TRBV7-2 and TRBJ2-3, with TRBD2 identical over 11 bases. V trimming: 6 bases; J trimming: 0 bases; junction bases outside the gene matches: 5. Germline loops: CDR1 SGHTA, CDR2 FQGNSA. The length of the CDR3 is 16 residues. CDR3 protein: CASSLLAGGSTDTQYF. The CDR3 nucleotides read TGTGCCAGCAGTCTCTTAGCGGGGGGGAGCACAGATACGCAGTATTTT.

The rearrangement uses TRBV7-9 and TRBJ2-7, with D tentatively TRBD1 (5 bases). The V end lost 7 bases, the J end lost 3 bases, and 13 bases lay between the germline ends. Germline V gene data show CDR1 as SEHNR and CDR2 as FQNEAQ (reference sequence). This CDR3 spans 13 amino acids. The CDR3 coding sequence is TGTGCCAGCACCACCTACCAGGGCTACGAGCAGTACTTC. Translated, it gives CASTTYQGYEQYF.

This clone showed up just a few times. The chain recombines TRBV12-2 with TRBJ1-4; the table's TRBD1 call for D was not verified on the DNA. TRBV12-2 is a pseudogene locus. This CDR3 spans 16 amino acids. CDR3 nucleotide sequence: TGTGCAAGTCGCTTAACAGGGTCCGCAACTAATGAAAAACTGTTTTTT. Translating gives CASRLTGSATNEKLFF.

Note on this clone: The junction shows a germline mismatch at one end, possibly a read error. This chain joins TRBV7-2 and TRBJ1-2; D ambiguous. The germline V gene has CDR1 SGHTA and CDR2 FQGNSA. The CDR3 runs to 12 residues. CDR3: CASSLALYGHTF. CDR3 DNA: TGTGCCAGCAGCTTAGCTTTGTATGGCCACACCTTC.

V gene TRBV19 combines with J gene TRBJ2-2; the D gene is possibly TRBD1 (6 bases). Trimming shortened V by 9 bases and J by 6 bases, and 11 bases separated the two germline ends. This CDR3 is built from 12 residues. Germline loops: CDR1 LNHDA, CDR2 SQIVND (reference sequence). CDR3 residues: CASRTGPGELFF. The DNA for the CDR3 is TGTGCCAGCCGAACAGGGCCCGGGGAGCTGTTTTTT.

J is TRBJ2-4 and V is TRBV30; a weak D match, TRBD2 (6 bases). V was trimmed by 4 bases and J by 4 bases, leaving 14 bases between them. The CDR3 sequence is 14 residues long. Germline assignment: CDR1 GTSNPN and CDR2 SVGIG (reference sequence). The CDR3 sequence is CAWTAWEDKNIQYF. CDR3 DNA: TGTGCCTGGACCGCCTGGGAGGATAAAAACATTCAGTACTTC.

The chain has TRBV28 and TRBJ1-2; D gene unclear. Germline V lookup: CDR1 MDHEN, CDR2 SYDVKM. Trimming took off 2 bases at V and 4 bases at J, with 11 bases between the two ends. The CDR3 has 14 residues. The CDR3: CASSLQAAPYGYTF. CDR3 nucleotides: TGTGCCAGCAGTTTACAGGCAGCTCCCTATGGCTACACCTTC.

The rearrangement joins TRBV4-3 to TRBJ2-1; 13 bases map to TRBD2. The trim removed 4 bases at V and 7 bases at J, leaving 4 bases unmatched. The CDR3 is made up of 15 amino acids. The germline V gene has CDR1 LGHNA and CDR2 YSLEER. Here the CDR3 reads CASSLWTSGRNEQFF. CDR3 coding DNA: TGCGCCAGCAGCCTCTGGACTAGCGGGAGAAATGAGCAGTTCTTC.

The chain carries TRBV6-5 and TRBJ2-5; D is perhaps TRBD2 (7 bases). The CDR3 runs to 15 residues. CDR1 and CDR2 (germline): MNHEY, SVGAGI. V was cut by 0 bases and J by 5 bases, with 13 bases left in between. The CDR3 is CASSYSRGGLETQYF. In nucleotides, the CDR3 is TGTGCCAGCAGTTACTCGAGGGGGGGCCTGGAGACCCAGTACTTC.

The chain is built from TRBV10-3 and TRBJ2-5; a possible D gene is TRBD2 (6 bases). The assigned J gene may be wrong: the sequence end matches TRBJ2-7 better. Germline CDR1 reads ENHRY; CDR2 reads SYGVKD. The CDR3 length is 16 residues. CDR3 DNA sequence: TGTGCCATCAGTGAACCGGAGGGAGCGACCTCCTACGAGCAGTACTTC. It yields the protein CAISEPEGATSYEQYF.

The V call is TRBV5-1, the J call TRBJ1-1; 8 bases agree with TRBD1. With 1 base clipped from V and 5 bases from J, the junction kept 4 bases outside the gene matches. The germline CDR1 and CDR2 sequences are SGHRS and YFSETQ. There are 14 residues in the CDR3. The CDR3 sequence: CASSLKTGETEAFF. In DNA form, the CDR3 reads TGCGCCAGCAGCTTGAAGACAGGGGAGACTGAAGCTTTCTTT.

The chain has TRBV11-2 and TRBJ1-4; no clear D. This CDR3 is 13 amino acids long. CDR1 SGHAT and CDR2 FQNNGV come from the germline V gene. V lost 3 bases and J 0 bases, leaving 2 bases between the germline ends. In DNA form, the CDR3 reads TGTGCCAGCAGCTTCACAACTAATGAAAAACTGTTTTTT. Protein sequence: CASSFTTNEKLFF.

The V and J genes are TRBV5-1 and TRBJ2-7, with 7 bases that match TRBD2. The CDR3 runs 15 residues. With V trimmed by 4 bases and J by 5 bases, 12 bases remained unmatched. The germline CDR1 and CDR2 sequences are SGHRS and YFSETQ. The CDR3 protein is CASSPLGGGEDEQYF. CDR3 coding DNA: TGCGCCAGCAGCCCACTGGGGGGGGGAGAGGACGAGCAGTACTTC.

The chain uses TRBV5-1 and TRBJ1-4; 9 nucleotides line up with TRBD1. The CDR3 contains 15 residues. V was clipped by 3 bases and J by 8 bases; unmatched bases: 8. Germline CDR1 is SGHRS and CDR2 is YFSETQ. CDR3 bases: TGCGCCAGCAGCTCAACCGGGACAGGGACGGAAAAACTGTTTTTT. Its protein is CASSSTGTGTEKLFF.

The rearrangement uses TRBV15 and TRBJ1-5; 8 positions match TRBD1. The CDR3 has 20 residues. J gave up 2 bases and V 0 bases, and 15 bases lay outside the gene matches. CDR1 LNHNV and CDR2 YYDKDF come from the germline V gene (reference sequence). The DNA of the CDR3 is TGTGCCACCAGCAGAGATGGAGGCGCAGACAGGGGTCAGGGCAATCAGCCCCAGCATTTT. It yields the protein CATSRDGGADRGQGNQPQHF.

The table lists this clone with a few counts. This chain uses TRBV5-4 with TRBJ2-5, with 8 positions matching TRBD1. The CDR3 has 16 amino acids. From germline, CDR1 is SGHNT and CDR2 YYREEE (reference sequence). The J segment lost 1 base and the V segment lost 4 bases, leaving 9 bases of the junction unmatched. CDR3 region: CASSLAGQGIQETQYF. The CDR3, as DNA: TGTGCCAGCAGCCTAGCCGGACAGGGCATCCAAGAGACCCAGTACTTC.

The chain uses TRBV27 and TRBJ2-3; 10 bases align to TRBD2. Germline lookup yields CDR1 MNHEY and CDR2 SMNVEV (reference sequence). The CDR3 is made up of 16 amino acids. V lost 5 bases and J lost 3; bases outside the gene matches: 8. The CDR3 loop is CASSEKRGGLTDTQYF. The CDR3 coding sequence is TGTGCCAGCAGTGAAAAGCGGGGGGGATTGACAGATACGCAGTATTTT.

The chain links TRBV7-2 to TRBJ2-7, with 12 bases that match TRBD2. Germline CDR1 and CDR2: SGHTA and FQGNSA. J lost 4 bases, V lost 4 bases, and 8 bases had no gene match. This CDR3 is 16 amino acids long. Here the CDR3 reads CASSSRLAGESYEQYF. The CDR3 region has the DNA TGTGCCAGCAGCTCCCGACTAGCGGGGGAATCTTACGAGCAGTACTTC.